This entry lists 24 T cell receptor beta chains sequenced from one sample in a study of cytomegalovirus exposure and HLA in healthy donors. PCR employed 60 Vbeta and 13 Jbeta primers. Sequencing was performed with immunoSEQ multiplex PCR; in TCRdb, only in-frame clones are kept and a portion is missing. The table has more than 85,000 clones, around 15% seen once; the top ten hold around 0.9%. Sequencing was done on a sample of PBMCs. The receptors shown here come from a female donor in good health and CMV-seronegative.

CDR3 amino acids: CASSLARDQETQYF. For the CDR3, the DNA is TGTGCCAGCAGCTTAGCCAGGGACCAAGAGACCCAGTACTTC. This sequence joins TRBV11-3 and TRBJ2-5; weak D call: TRBD1 (5 bases). The V end was cut by 1 base, the J end by 0 bases, with 6 bases between. Germline lookup yields CDR1 SGHNT and CDR2 YENEEA. CDR3 size: 14 residues. The full variable domain, its missing parts supplied by reference TRBV11-3 and TRBJ2-5, is EAGVVQSPRYKIIEKKQPVAFWCNPISGHNTLYWYLQNLGQGPELLIRYENEEAVDDSQLPKDRFSAERLKGVDSTLKIQPAELGDSAVYLCASSLARDQETQYFGPGTRLLVL.

The CDR3 DNA follows: TGTGCCAGTAGTATGGGCGGGGGGTACAGCACAGATACGCAGTATTTT. Its protein product is CASSMGGGYSTDTQYF. This chain links TRBV19 with TRBJ2-3; 8 positions agree with TRBD2. CDR3 size: 16 residues. Looked up from germline, CDR1 is LNHDA and CDR2 is SQIVND (reference sequence). Trimming at V came to 3 bases and at J to 0 bases, leaving 5 bases not matched to a gene.

A few counts support this clone. The chain joins TRBV6-5 to TRBJ1-2; D unclear. CDR1 and CDR2 from the germline V gene are MNHEY and SVGAGI. The CDR3 is 14 amino acids. Trimming stripped 2 bases from V and 5 bases from J, with 12 bases between. The CDR3 DNA follows: TGTGCCAGCAGTTACCGAAGAGGAAGATATGGCTACACCTTC. It codes for CASSYRRGRYGYTF.

The chain has TRBV5-1 and TRBJ2-3; 8 bases map to TRBD1. Losses at the gene ends were 2 bases for V and 0 bases for J; bases not matched to a gene: 5. This CDR3 region has 16 residues. The germline V gene has CDR1 SGHRS and CDR2 YFSETQ. The CDR3 reads CASSFGQGPSTDTQYF. In nucleotides, the CDR3 is TGCGCCAGCAGCTTTGGACAGGGACCTAGCACAGATACGCAGTATTTT.

The chain combines TRBV21-1 with TRBJ2-7; the DNA was not compared with TRBD1, the D call given in the table. TRBV21-1 is annotated as a pseudogene. This CDR3 has 16 amino acids. CDR3 amino acids: CASSNRGQGSSYEQYF. The CDR3 DNA reads as TGTGCCAGCAGCAACCGGGGACAGGGAAGCTCCTACGAGCAGTACTTC.

This CDR3 is CASSLPEQNYGYTF. For the CDR3, the DNA is TGCGCCAGCAGCTTGCCAGAACAAAACTATGGCTACACCTTC. J is TRBJ1-2 and V is TRBV5-1; unclear D gene. Germline V lookup: CDR1 SGHRS, CDR2 YFSETQ. The CDR3 is made up of 14 amino acids. The V end was cut by 1 base, the J end by 2 bases, with 9 bases between.

The chain combines TRBV19 with TRBJ1-1; 9 positions match TRBD1. The V and J ends lost 7 bases and 3 bases, in that order; junction bases with no gene match: 12. This CDR3 region has 16 residues. Germline V CDR1 and CDR2: LNHDA, SQIVND (reference sequence). The CDR3 DNA is TGTGCCAGTATAAGGGGAAGACAGGGGGTAGACACTGAAGCTTTCTTT. It codes for CASIRGRQGVDTEAFF.

The V call is TRBV13, the J call TRBJ2-7; TRBD2 might be the D (6 bases). The CDR3 totals 14 residues. The V and J ends lost 5 bases and 2 bases respectively, with 13 bases between them. Germline CDR1 is PRHDT and CDR2 is FYEKMQ (reference sequence). CDR3 sequence (DNA): TGTGCCAGCAGCCCCATGGGGGGTACCTACGAGCAGTACTTC. Encoded protein: CASSPMGGTYEQYF.

This clone came up a few times. The chain couples TRBV5-1 to TRBJ2-3; the D gene is possibly TRBD1 (6 bases). The CDR3 runs to 14 residues. Trimming cost V 0 bases and J 6 bases, with 11 bases left between them. Germline CDR1 is SGHRS and CDR2 is YFSETQ. In DNA form, the CDR3 reads TGCGCCAGCAGCTTGGACAGGGTCGGGGATACGCAGTATTTT. It codes for CASSLDRVGDTQYF. Using reference TRBV5-1 and TRBJ2-3 for the parts outside the CDR3, the full variable domain is KAGVTQTPRYLIKTRGQQVTLSCSPISGHRSVSWYQQTPGQGLQFLFEYFSETQRNKGNFPGRFSGRQFSNSRSEMNVSTLELGDSALYLCASSLDRVGDTQYFGPGTRLTVL.

This clone has a handful of counts. J is TRBJ2-2 and V is TRBV2; D remains ambiguous. CDR1 and CDR2 from the germline V gene are SNHLY and FYNNEI. The CDR3 length is 14 residues. The germline V and J ends were trimmed by 4 bases and 1 base, with 7 bases remaining between them. CDR3 DNA: TGTGCCAGCAGTGCGTACGGGAACACCGGGGAGCTGTTTTTT. It yields the protein CASSAYGNTGELFF.

This clone was seen a handful of times. V and J are TRBV20-1 and TRBJ1-2; 8 positions agree with TRBD1. With V trimmed by 7 bases and J by 6 bases, 4 bases remained unmatched. CDR1 and CDR2 from the germline V gene are DFQATT and SNEGSKA (reference sequence). The CDR3 is 11 residues long. This CDR3 is CSGTGLHGYTF. The CDR3 DNA is TGCAGTGGGACAGGGTTACATGGCTACACCTTC.

This clone has only a few counts. The CDR3 loop is CSVWGPGQGTYEQYF. The DNA for the CDR3 is TGCAGCGTTTGGGGACCGGGACAGGGGACCTACGAGCAGTACTTC. The chain carries TRBV29-1 and TRBJ2-7, with 10 bases identical to TRBD1. Germline V gene lookup returns CDR1 SQVTM and CDR2 ANQGSEA. The junction had 9 bases not matched to a gene; V was cut back by 5 bases and J by 2 bases. The CDR3 length is 15 residues.

This clone was detected only a few times. The CDR3 here is CASASPYRRNEKLFF. In DNA form, the CDR3 reads TGTGCCAGCGCTTCCCCCTACAGACGTAATGAAAAACTGTTTTTT. The V and J genes are TRBV6-5 and TRBJ1-4; D remains unclear. The CDR3 totals 15 residues. V was pared by 8 bases and J by 4 bases, with 17 bases between. Germline V gene sequence: CDR1 MNHEY, CDR2 SVGAGI.

The CDR3 nucleotides are TGTGCCAGCAGTGAATATGAGACGGGAGATGGGGAGACCCAGTACTTC. Translated, it gives CASSEYETGDGETQYF. This chain joins TRBV25-1 and TRBJ2-5; a possible D gene is TRBD2 (6 bases). Germline assignment: CDR1 MGHDK and CDR2 SYGVNS. V lost 0 bases, J lost 5 bases, and 16 bases lay in between. The CDR3 sequence is 16 residues long.

J is TRBJ2-3 and V is TRBV5-6; 11 positions agree with TRBD2. Germline CDR1 reads SGHDT; CDR2 reads YYEEEE. V shed 3 bases and J 5 bases; nucleotides not matched to a gene: 5. There are 15 residues in the CDR3. The DNA for the CDR3 is TGTGCCAGCAGCTCCAAAGGACTAGCGGGAGATACGCAGTATTTT. This gives the protein CASSSKGLAGDTQYF.

This clone has only a few counts. The chain uses TRBV2 and TRBJ1-5; a weak D match, TRBD1 (5 bases). The V end was cut by 7 bases, the J end by 6 bases, with 10 bases between. Germline CDR1 reads SNHLY; CDR2 reads FYNNEI. The CDR3 runs 12 residues. For the CDR3, the DNA is TGTGCCAGCACACCGGGGGTTCAGCCCCAGCATTTT. Translating it yields CASTPGVQPQHF.

The V call is TRBV5-4, the J call TRBJ2-5, with a possible D match to TRBD2 (6 bases). CDR3 size: 16 residues. With 5 bases removed from V and 0 bases from J, the gap between germline ends came to 17 bases. The germline gives CDR1 SGHNT, CDR2 YYREEE (reference sequence). The DNA of the CDR3 is TGTGCCAGCAGTTTCGCAGGACTATCGTACCAAGAGACCCAGTACTTC. It specifies CASSFAGLSYQETQYF.

This rearrangement joins TRBV19 to TRBJ1-2; 8 bases are a match to TRBD1. V lost 5 bases to trimming and J lost 1 base; unmatched junction nucleotides: 6. The CDR3 sequence is 15 residues long. The germline gives CDR1 LNHDA, CDR2 SQIVND (reference sequence). The CDR3 DNA is TGTGCCAGTAGTCAGCGACAGGGGATTAACTATGGCTACACCTTC. Translated: CASSQRQGINYGYTF.

V and J are TRBV4-3 and TRBJ2-3; 9 nucleotides match TRBD2. V lost 6 bases to trimming and J lost 4 bases; unmatched junction nucleotides: 8. There are 15 residues in the CDR3. Germline V CDR1 and CDR2: LGHNA, YSLEER. The CDR3 DNA sequence: TGCGCCAGCAGTCCTAAGCGGGGGGCGGCAGATACGCAGTATTTT. It codes for CASSPKRGAADTQYF.

The chain uses TRBV9 and TRBJ1-2; D not resolved. The CDR3 extends over 13 amino acids. Germline lookup yields CDR1 SGDLS and CDR2 YYNGEE. V was clipped by 0 bases and J by 2 bases, with 5 bases between them. The CDR3 coding sequence is TGTGCCAGCAGCGTAGACATCAACTATGGCTACACCTTC. Translated, it gives CASSVDINYGYTF.

This sequence joins TRBV5-6 and TRBJ2-5; the D is unclear. The length of the CDR3 is 14 residues. Germline V gene sequence: CDR1 SGHDT, CDR2 YYEEEE. The V end lost 4 bases, the J end lost 6 bases, and 16 bases lay between the germline ends. CDR3 nucleotides: TGTGCCAGCAGCCCACACGGGTTTGGAAAGACCCAGTACTTC. Encoded protein: CASSPHGFGKTQYF.

V and J are TRBV19 and TRBJ2-7, with D perhaps matching TRBD2 (6 bases). Germline lookup yields CDR1 LNHDA and CDR2 SQIVND (reference sequence). V gave up 0 bases and J gave up 0 bases, with 9 bases separating them. The CDR3 length is 15 residues. The DNA for the CDR3 is TGTGCCAGTAGTATAGATGGGGGGAGCTCCTACGAGCAGTACTTC. Protein sequence: CASSIDGGSSYEQYF.

There are a few counts of this clone. The chain carries TRBV18 and TRBJ1-5, with D perhaps matching TRBD1 (5 bases). The CDR3 spans 16 residues. CDR1 and CDR2 from the germline V gene are KGHSH and LQKENI. The ends were cut back, 4 bases at V and 0 bases at J, with 13 bases in the middle. The CDR3 is CASSRRATLSNQPQHF. CDR3 coding DNA: TGTGCCAGCTCACGCAGGGCGACCCTTAGCAATCAGCCCCAGCATTTT.

The rearrangement joins TRBV29-1 to TRBJ2-7; 10 bases line up with TRBD1. With 0 bases clipped from V and 4 bases from J, the junction kept 3 bases outside the gene matches. CDR1 is SQVTM, CDR2 ANQGSEA, per germline. CDR3 length: 14 amino acids. In DNA form, the CDR3 reads TGCAGCGTTGAAGACCGGGACAGGGGTTACGAGCAGTACTTC. Amino acids: CSVEDRDRGYEQYF.